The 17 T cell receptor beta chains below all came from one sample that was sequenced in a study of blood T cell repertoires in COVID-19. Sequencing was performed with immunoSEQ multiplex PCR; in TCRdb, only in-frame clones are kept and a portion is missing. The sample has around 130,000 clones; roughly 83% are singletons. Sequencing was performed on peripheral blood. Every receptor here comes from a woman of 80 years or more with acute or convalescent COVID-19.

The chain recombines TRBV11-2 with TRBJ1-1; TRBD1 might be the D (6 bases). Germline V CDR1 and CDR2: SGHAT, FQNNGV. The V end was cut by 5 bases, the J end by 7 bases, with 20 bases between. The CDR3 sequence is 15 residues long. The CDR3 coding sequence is TGTGCCAGCAGCCGCAGGGGCAGGCTCCGAGGTGAAGCTTTCTTT. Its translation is CASSRRGRLRGEAFF.

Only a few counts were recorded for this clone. The chain's CDR3 is CASSSPRTGGTEAFF. Written as DNA, the CDR3 is TGTGCCAGTAGTTCCCCTCGGACAGGGGGGACTGAAGCTTTCTTT. V usage is TRBV19 and J usage is TRBJ1-1; TRBD1 agrees at 10 bases. Trimming took 5 bases from V and 5 from J; bases not matched to a gene: 8. Germline V gene data show CDR1 as LNHDA and CDR2 as SQIVND (reference sequence). The CDR3 has 15 residues.

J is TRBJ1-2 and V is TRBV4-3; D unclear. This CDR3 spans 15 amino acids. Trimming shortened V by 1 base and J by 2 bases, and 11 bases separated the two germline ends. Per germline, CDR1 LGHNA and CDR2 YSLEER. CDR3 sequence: CASSQGRTENYGYTF. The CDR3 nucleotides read TGCGCCAGCAGCCAAGGGAGGACGGAAAACTATGGCTACACCTTC.

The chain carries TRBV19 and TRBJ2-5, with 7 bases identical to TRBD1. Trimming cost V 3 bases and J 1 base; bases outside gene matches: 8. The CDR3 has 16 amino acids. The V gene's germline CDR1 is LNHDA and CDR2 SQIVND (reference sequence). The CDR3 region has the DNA TGTGCCAGTAGTATCCTGATCGGGACAGCCCAAGAGACCCAGTACTTC. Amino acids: CASSILIGTAQETQYF.

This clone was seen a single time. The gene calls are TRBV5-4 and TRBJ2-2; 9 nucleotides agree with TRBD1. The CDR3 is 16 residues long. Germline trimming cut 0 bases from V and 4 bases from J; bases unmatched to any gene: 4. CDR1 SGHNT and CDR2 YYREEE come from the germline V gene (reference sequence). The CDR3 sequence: CASSLAGDRVTGELFF. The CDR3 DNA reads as TGTGCCAGCAGCTTGGCGGGGGACAGGGTCACCGGGGAGCTGTTTTTT.

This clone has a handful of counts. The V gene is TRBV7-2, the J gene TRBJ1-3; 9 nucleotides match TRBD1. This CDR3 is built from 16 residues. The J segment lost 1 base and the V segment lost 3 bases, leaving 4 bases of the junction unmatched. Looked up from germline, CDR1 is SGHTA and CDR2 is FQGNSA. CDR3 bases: TGTGCCAGCAGCTTTGGACAGGGGTCTTCTGGAAACACCATATATTTT. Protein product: CASSFGQGSSGNTIYF.

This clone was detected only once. CDR3 DNA sequence: TGTGCCAGCAGCTTCGTCACAGGAGGCACAGATACGCAGTATTTT. Translated: CASSFVTGGTDTQYF. This rearrangement joins TRBV5-5 to TRBJ2-3, with D possibly matching TRBD1 (5 bases). V was shortened by 2 bases and J by 1 base, with 11 bases between the two germline ends. The CDR3 has 15 amino acids. Germline assignment: CDR1 SGHKS and CDR2 YYEKEE (reference sequence).

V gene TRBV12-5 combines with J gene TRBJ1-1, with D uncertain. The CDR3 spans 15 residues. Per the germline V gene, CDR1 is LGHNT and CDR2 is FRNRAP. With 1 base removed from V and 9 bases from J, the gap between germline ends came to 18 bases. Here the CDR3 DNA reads TGTGCTAGTGGTTTGGCAGTTTTTGGGGAGCTGAAAGCTTTCTTT. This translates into CASGLAVFGELKAFF. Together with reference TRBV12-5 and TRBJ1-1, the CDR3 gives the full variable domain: DARVTQTPRHKVTEMGQEVTMRCQPILGHNTVFWYRQTMMQGLELLAYFRNRAPLDDSGMPKDRFSAEMPDATLATLKIQPSEPRDSAVYFCASGLAVFGELKAFFGQGTRLTVV.

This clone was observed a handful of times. The CDR3 loop reads CASRRQGAGTEAFF. The CDR3 DNA follows: TGTGCCAGCAGAAGACAGGGGGCTGGGACTGAAGCTTTCTTT. The gene calls are TRBV2 and TRBJ1-1, with 10 bases matching TRBD1. The CDR3 is 14 residues long. With 6 bases clipped from V and 5 bases from J, the junction kept 6 bases outside the gene matches. Germline loops: CDR1 SNHLY, CDR2 FYNNEI.

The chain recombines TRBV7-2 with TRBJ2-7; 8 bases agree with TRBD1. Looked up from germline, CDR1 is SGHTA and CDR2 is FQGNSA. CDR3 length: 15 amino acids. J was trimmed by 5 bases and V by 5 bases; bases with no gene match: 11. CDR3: CASSPQSGGIHEQYF. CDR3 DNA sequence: TGTGCCAGCAGCCCGCAATCAGGGGGCATCCACGAGCAGTACTTC.

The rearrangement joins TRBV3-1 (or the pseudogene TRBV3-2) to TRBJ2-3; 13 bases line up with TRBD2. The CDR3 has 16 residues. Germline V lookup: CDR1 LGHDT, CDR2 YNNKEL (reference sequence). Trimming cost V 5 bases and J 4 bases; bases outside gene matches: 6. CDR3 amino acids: CASSSRTSGGSDTQYF. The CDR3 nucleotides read TGTGCCAGCAGCTCGCGGACTAGCGGGGGATCAGATACGCAGTATTTT.

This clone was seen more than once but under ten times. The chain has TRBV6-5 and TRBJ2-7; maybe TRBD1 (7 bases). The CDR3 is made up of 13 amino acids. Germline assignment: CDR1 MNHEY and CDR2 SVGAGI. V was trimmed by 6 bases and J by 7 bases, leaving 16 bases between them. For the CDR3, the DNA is TGTGCCAGCAGCCCCAGGGGGGCCCGAGAGCAGTACTTC. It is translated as CASSPRGAREQYF.

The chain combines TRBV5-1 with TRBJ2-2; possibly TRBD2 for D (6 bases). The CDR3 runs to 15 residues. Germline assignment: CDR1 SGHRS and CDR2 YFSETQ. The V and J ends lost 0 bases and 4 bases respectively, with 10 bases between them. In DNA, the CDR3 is TGCGCCAGCAGCTTGGAGGGACTCGGCACCGGGGAGCTGTTTTTT. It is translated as CASSLEGLGTGELFF. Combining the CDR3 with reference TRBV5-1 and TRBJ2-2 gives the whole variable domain KAGVTQTPRYLIKTRGQQVTLSCSPISGHRSVSWYQQTPGQGLQFLFEYFSETQRNKGNFPGRFSGRQFSNSRSEMNVSTLELGDSALYLCASSLEGLGTGELFFGEGSRLTVL.

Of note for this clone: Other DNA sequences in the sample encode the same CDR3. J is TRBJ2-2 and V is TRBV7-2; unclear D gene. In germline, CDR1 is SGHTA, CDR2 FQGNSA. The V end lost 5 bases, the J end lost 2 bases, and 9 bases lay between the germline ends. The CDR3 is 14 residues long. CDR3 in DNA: TGTGCCAGCAGCCCCAGGCTCAACACCGGGGAGCTGTTTTTT. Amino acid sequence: CASSPRLNTGELFF. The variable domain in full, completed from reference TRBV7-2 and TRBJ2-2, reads GAGVSQSPSNKVTEKGKDVELRCDPISGHTALYWYRQSLGQGLEFLIYFQGNSAPDKSGLPSDRFSAERTGGSVSTLTIQRTQQEDSAVYLCASSPRLNTGELFFGEGSRLTVL.

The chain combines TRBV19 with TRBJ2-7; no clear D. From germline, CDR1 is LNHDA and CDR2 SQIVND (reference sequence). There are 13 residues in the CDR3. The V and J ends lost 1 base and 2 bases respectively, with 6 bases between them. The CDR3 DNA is TGTGCCAGTAGTATAGGGCCTGCCTACGAGCAGTACTTC. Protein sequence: CASSIGPAYEQYF.

The CDR3 loop is CASSPDRATNEKLFF. The CDR3, as DNA: TGCGCCAGCAGCCCAGACAGGGCAACTAATGAAAAACTGTTTTTT. J is TRBJ1-4 and V is TRBV5-1; 7 bases match TRBD1. Per the germline V gene, CDR1 is SGHRS and CDR2 is YFSETQ. With V trimmed by 4 bases and J by 0 bases, 3 bases remained unmatched. CDR3 length: 15 amino acids.

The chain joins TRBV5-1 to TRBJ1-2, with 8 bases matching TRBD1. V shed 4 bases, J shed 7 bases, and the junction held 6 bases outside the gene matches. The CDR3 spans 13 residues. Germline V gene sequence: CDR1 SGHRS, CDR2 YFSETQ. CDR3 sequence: CASSPRTGRGYTF. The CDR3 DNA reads TGCGCCAGCAGCCCGCGGACAGGGCGTGGCTACACCTTC.